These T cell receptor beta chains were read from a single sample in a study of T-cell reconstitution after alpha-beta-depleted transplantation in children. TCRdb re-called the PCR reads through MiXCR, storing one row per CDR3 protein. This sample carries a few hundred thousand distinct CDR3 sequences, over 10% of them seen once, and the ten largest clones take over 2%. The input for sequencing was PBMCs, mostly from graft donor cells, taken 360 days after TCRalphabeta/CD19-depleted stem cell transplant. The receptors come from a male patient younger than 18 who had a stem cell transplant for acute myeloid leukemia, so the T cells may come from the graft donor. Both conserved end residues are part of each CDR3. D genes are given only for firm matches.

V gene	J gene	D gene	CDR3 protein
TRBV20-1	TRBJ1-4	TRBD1	CSAETGTGEKLFF
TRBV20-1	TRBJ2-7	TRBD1	CSARRLQGAPREQYF
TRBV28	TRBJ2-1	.	CASVARGYNEQFF
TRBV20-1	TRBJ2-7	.	CSAYRDYVTYEQYF
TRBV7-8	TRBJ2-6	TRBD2	CASSSKGAGGISGANVLTF
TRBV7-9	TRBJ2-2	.	CASSGRRGANTGELFF
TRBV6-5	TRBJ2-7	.	CASSYSPGRGPYEQYF
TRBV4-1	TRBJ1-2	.	CASSQGSRQLTGANYGYTF
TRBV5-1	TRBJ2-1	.	CASSFGALSSYNEQFF
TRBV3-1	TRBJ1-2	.	CASSLRPANYGYTF
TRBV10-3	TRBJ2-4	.	CAISELPMEVAKNIQYF
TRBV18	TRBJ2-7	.	CASSAQPTYEQYF
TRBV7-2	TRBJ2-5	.	CASSLANQETQYF
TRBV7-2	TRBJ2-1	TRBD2	CASSFAAGGRGNEQFF
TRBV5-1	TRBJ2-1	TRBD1	CASRKDRIVGLSYNEQFF
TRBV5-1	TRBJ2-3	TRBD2	CASSNGLAHHTDTQYF
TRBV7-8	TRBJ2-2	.	CASSLSRVRGAGELFF
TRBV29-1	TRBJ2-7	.	CSATEAPTLKQYF
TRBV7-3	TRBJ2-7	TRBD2	CASSFPLAGPYAPDQSLIYEQYF
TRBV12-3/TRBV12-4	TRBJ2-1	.	CASSLAGLPINEQFF
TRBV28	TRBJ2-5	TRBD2	CASSFTGGQETQYF
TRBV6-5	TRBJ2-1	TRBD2	CASSYSGSGKVNNEQFF
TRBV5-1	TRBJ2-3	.	CASSLRTDTQYF
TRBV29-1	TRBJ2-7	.	CSVGGSGQYGEQYF
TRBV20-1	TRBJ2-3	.	CSARVDPVPSTDTQYF
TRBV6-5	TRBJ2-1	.	CASSYDGESYNEQFF
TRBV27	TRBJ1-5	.	CASSALDRTDQPQHF
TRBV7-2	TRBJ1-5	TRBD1	CASGRDRVSNQPQHF
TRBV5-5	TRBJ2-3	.	CASSLTGGRTDTQYF
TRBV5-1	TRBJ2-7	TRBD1	CDSSPPGQGTSYEQYF
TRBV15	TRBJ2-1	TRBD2	CATSRDLLISGRFYNEQFF
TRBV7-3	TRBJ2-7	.	CASSLFVRNEQYF
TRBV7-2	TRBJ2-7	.	CASSLGYSAVLYEQYF
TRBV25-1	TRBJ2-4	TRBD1	CASRPQGDSIQYF
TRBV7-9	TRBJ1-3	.	CASSSPGNSGNTIYF
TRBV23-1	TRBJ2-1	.	CASSQSYVGGGYSSYNEQFF
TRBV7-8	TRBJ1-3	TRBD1	CASSLASDRAGNTIYF
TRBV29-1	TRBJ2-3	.	CSGVLAGDTQYF
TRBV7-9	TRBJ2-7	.	CASSFPREGGAYEQYF
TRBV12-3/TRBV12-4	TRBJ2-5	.	CASSPRFRGIGKTQYF
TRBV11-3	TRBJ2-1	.	CASSLGGSQDEQFF
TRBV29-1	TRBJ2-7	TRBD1	CSAQGRGQGTYEQYF
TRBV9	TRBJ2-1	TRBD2	CASSAGTSGRSAYNEQFF
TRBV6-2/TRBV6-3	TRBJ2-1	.	CASSSGPSPTYNEQFF
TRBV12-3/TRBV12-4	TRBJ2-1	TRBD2	CASTPGGGEQFF
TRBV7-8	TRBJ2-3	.	CASSVLPGTSTDTQYF
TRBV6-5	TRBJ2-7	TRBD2	CASSYSGGRWEQYF
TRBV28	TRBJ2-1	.	CASSPSRATYNEQFF
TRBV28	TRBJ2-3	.	CASSPRTRKTSTDTQYF
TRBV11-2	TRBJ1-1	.	CASSLNRPEAFF
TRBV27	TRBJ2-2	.	CASSLVQNTGELFF
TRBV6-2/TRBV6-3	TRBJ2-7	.	CASSYSRTQGGSYF
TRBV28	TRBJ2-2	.	CASTPVRGGELFF
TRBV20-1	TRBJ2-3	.	CSASATDTQYF
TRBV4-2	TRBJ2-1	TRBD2	CASSQLLAGGGEQFF
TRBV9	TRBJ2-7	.	CASSVYDQSSYEQYF
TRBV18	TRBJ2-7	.	CASSPVGGTSYEQYF
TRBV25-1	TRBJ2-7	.	CASSAGWQGYEQYF
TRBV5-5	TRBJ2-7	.	CASSLSAALYEQYF
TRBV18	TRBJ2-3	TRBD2	CASSPRLAGAADTQYF